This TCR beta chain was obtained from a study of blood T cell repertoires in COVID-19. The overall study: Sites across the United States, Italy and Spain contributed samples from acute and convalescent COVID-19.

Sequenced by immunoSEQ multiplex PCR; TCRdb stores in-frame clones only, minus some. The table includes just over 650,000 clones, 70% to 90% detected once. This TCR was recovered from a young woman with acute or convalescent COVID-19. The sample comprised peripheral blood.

Here the CDR3 reads CASSFGASDEQFF. The DNA for the CDR3 is TGTGCCAGTAGTTTTGGAGCGAGCGATGAGCAGTTCTTC. The chain carries TRBV19 and TRBJ2-1; D remains unclear. CDR1 and CDR2 from the germline V gene are LNHDA and SQIVND (reference sequence). The CDR3 has 13 residues. The ends were cut back, 5 bases at V and 8 bases at J, with 13 bases in the middle. Looking up the rest from reference TRBV19 and TRBJ2-1 gives the full variable domain: DGGITQSPKYLFRKEGQNVTLSCEQNLNHDAMYWYRQDPGQGLRLIYYSQIVNDFQKGDIAEGYSVSREKKESFPLTVTSAQKNPTAFYLCASSFGASDEQFFGPGTRLTVL.